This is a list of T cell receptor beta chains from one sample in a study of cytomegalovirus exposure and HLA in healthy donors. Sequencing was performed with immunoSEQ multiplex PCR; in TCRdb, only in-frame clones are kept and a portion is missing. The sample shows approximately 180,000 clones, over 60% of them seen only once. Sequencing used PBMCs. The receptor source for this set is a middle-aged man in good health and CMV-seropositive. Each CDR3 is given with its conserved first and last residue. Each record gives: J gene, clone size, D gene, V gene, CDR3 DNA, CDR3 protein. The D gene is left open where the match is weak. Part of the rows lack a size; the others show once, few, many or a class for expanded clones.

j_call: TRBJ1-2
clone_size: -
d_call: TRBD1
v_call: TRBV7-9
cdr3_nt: TGTGCCAGCAGCTTGACAGGGATGAGGAACTATGGCTACACCTTC
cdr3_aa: CASSLTGMRNYGYTF

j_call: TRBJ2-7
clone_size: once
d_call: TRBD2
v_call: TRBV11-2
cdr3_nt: TGTGCCAGCAGCTTACCTAGCGGGAGATTTGGGACCTACGAGCAGTACTTC
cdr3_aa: CASSLPSGRFGTYEQYF

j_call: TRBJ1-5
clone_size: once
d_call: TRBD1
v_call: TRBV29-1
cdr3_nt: TGCAGCGTTGAGGGACAGGGGGGACAGCCCCAGCATTTT
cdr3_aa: CSVEGQGGQPQHF

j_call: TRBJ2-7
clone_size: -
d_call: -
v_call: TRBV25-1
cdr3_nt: TGTGCCAGCAGTGAAGGACTCGGGCAGTACTTC
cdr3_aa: CASSEGLGQYF

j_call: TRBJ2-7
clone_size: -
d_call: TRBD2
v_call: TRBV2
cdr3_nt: TGTGCCAGCAGCTTGACGGACAGCGGGAGATCGAGCTCCTACGAGCAGTACTTC
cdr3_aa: CASSLTDSGRSSSYEQYF

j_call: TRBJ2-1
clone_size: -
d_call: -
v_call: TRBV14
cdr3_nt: TGTGCCAGCAGCCAAGACTCTCGGGAGAGGTCCTACAATGAGCAGTTCTTC
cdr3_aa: CASSQDSRERSYNEQFF

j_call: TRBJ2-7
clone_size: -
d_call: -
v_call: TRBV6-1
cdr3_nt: TGTGCCCCCAGGCTCGCCACATACTACGAGCAGTACTTC
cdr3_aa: CAPRLATYYEQYF

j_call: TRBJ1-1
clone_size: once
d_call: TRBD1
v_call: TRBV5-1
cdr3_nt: TGCGCCAGCAGCTGGCAGGGGGAAGGTGAAGCTTTCTTT
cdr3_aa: CASSWQGEGEAFF

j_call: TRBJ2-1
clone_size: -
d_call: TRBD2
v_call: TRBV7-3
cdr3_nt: TGTGCCAGCAGCCCGGGGGGGGGATGGAATGAGCAGTTCTTC
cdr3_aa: CASSPGGGWNEQFF

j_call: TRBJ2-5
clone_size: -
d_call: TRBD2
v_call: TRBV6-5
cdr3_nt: TGTGCCAGTCGGGAGGACCAAGAGACCCAGTACTTC
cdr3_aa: CASREDQETQYF

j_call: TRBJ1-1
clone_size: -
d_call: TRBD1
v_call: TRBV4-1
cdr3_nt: TGCGCCAGCAGCCAAGAGGGGCAGGGGGGAACTGAAGCTTTCTTT
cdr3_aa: CASSQEGQGGTEAFF

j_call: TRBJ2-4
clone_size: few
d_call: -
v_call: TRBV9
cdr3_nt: TGTGCCAGCAGCCCTAGCTGGGGGCCCAAAAACATTCAGTACTTC
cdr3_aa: CASSPSWGPKNIQYF

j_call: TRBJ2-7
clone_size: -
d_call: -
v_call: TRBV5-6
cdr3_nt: TGTGCCAGCAGCTTTTCGGGGTACGAGCAGTACTTC
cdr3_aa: CASSFSGYEQYF

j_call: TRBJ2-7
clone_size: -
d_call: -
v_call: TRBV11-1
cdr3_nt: TGTGCCAGCAGCCGCCGGGGCGAGCAGTACTTC
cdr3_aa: CASSRRGEQYF

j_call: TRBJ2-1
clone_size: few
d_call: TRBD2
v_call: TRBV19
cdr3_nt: TGTGCCAGTAGCCACCTAGCGGCCTACAATGAGCAGTTCTTC
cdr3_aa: CASSHLAAYNEQFF

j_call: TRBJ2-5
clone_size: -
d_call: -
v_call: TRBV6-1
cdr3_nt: TGTGCCAGCAGTGTTTTACAGGGTGGTCCCCAGTACTTC
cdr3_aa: CASSVLQGGPQYF

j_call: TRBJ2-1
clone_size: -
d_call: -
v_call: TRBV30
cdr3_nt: TGTGCCTGGACCATCGGGAGTGTAGTCGATGAGCAGTTCTTC
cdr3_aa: CAWTIGSVVDEQFF

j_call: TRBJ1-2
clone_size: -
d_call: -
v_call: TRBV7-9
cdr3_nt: TGTTCCAGCAGCTTCGATGGCTACACCTTC
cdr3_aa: CSSSFDGYTF

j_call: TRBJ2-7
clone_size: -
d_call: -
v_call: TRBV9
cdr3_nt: TGTGCCAGCAGCTGGGACTTACTATCCTACGAGCAGTACTTC
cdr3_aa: CASSWDLLSYEQYF

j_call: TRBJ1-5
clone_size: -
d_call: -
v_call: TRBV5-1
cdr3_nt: TGCGCCAGCAGCCCAATGGACTCAAGCAATCAGCCCCAGCATTTT
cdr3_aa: CASSPMDSSNQPQHF

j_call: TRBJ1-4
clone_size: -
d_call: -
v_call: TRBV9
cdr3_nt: TGTGCCAGCAGCGTAGGGAAGGGCAGGGATTATGAAAAACTGTTTTTT
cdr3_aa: CASSVGKGRDYEKLFF

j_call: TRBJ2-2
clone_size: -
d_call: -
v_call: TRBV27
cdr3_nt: TGTGCCAGCAGTTTGGGGGCCGGCACCGGGGAGCTGTTTTTT
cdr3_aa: CASSLGAGTGELFF

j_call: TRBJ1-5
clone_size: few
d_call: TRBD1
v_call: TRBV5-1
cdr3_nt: TGCGCCAGCAGCTTGGCAGGGGGGAGCAATCAGCCCCAGCATTTT
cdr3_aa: CASSLAGGSNQPQHF

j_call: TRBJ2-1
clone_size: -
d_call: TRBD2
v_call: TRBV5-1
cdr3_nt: TGCGCCAGCAGAGGGACTAGCGGAAACAATGAGCAGTTCTTC
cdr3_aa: CASRGTSGNNEQFF

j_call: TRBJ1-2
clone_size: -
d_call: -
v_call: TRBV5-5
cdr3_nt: TGTACCAGCAGCTTGCGTGTAGGAGTTAACTATGGCTACACCTTC
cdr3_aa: CTSSLRVGVNYGYTF

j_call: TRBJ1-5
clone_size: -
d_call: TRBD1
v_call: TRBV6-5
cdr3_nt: TGTGCCAGCAGTTACTCGGGGACAGGGAATCAGCCCCAGCATTTT
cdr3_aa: CASSYSGTGNQPQHF

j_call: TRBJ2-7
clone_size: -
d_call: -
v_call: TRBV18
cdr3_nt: TGTGCCAGCTCACCGCGTGGTATGAACGAGCAGTACTTC
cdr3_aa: CASSPRGMNEQYF

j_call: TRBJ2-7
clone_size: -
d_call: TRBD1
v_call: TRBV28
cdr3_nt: TGTGCCAGCAGTTTAGCAGGACAGGGCTACGAGCAGTACTTC
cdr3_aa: CASSLAGQGYEQYF

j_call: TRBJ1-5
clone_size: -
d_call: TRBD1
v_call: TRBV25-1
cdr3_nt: TGTGCCAGCAGATCAGGACAGGGGAATCAGCCCCAGCATTTT
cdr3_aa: CASRSGQGNQPQHF

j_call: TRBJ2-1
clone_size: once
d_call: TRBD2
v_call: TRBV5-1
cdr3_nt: TGCGCCAGCAGCTTTTCGGAGCGGGAGGGCAATGAGCAGTTCTTC
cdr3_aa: CASSFSEREGNEQFF

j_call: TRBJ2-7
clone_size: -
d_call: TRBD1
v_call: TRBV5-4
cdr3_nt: TGTGCCAGCAGCTTTTGGGGGACAGGGAAGACCTACGAGCAGTACTTC
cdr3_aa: CASSFWGTGKTYEQYF

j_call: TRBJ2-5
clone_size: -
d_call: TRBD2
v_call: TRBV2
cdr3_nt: TGTGCCAGCGCAACGGGGGGAGAGACCCAGTACTTC
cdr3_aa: CASATGGETQYF

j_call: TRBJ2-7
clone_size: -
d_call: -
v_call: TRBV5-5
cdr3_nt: TGTGCCAGCAGCTTCGCGGGACCTGGGCCTTTCGAGCAGTACTTC
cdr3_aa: CASSFAGPGPFEQYF

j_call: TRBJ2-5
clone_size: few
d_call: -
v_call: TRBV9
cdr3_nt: TGTGCCAGCTCTCGGGTCGGCTCGGGGACCCAGTACTTC
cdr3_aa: CASSRVGSGTQYF

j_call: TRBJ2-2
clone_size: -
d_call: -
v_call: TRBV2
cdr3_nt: TGTGCCAGCAGTGATCAGGGGACCAACACCGGGGAGCTGTTTTTT
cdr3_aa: CASSDQGTNTGELFF

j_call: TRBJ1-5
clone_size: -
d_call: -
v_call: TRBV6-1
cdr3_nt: TGTGCCGTTAAGTCACAGGGTAACGGGAATCAGCCCCAGCATTTT
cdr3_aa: CAVKSQGNGNQPQHF

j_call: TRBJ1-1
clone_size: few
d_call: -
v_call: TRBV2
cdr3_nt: TGTGCCAGCAGTGTGGCAGGGTCGAACACTGAAGCTTTCTTT
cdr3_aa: CASSVAGSNTEAFF

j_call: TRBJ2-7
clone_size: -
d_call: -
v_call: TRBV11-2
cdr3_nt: TGTGCCAGCAGCTTCCCACGATCGGTGACAGTCTACGAGCAGTACTTC
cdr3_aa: CASSFPRSVTVYEQYF

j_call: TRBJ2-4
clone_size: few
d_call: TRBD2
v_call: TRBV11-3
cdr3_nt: TGTGCCAGCAGCTTACTAGCGGGAGCCAAAAACAGTCAGTACTTC
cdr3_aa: CASSLLAGAKNSQYF

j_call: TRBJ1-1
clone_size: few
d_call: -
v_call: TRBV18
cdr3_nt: TGTGCCAGCGCACCGGTCGCGGGCCAGAACACTGAAGCTTTCTTT
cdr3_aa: CASAPVAGQNTEAFF

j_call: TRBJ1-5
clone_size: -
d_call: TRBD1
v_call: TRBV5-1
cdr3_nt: TGCGCCAGCAGCTTGTGGAGACAGGGGGCCCAATATAGCAATCAGCCCCAGCATTTT
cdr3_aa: CASSLWRQGAQYSNQPQHF

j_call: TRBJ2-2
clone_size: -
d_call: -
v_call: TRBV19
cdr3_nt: TGTGCCGTGAGAACGGTTACGAACACCGGGGAGCTGTTTTTT
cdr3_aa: CAVRTVTNTGELFF

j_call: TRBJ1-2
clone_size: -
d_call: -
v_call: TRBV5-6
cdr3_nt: TGTGCCAGCCAGGCAGGGGTCCAACTGCCTGGCTACACCTTC
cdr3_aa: CASQAGVQLPGYTF

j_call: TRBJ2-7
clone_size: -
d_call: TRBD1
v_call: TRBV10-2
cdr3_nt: TGTGCCAGCAGTTCCCCGGACAGGGCCCCTACCTACGAGCAGTACTTC
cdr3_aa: CASSSPDRAPTYEQYF

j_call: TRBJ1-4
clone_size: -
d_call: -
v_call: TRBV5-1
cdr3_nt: TGCGCCAGCAGTTCCGGGACACTTGGAGATGAAAAACTGTTTTTT
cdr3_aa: CASSSGTLGDEKLFF

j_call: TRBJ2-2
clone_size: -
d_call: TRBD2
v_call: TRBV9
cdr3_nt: TGTGCCAGCAGCGTAGCCGGGAGGGCAACCGGGGAGCTGTTTTTT
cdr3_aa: CASSVAGRATGELFF

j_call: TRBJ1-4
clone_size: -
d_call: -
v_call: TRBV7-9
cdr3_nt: TGTGCCAGCAGCTTAGCTCGGGGGGGCAAGTTTAATGAAAAACTGTTTTTT
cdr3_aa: CASSLARGGKFNEKLFF

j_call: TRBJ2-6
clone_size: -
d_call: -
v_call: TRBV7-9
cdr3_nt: TGTGCCAGCAGCTCTAGGGGCGGCCCTGGGGCCAACGTCCTGACTTTC
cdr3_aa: CASSSRGGPGANVLTF

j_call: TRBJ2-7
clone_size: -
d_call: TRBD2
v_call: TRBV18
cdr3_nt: TGTGCCAGCTCGCCTCCGGGACTAGCGGGAGGAGGGTACGAGCAGTACTTC
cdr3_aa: CASSPPGLAGGGYEQYF

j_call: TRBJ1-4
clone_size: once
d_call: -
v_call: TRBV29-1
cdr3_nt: TGCAGCGTCTCACACCCGGCGGCTAATGAAAAACTGTTTTTT
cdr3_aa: CSVSHPAANEKLFF

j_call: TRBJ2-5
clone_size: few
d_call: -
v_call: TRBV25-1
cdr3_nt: TGTGCCAGCAGTGACCGCCGGGACACCCCAGGTGGGACCCAGTACTTC
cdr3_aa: CASSDRRDTPGGTQYF

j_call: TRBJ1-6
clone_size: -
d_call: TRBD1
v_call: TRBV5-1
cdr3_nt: TGCGCCAGCAGCCTTGAGGACAGGGGCCAGACACCCCTCCACTTT
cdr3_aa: CASSLEDRGQTPLHF

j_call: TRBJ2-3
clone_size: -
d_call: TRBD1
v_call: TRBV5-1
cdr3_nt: TGCGCCAGCGGACCGGGACAGAGCACAGATACGCAGTATTTT
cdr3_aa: CASGPGQSTDTQYF

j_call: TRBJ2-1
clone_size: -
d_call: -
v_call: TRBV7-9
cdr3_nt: TGTGCCAGCAGCTTAAGGGGACTGATACTTAATGAGCAGTTCTTC
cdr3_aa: CASSLRGLILNEQFF